This is a list of T cell receptor beta chains from one sample in a study of B cell selection in AIRE deficiency. Clones were read by immunoSEQ multiplex PCR, and TCRdb kept only the in-frame ones, dropping some. Of roughly 24,000 clones in the sample, approximately 92% are singletons; the top ten hold about 1.1%. The source material was CD4+CD25+ Tregs sorted from PBMCs. The source is a human donor in good health. The CDR3 runs from the conserved cysteine through the conserved F or W.

V gene	J gene	CDR3 protein
TRBV27	TRBJ2-3	CASRSSGYTQYF
TRBV9	TRBJ2-2	CASSVSMGGASGELFF
TRBV25-1	TRBJ1-5	CASSERRDQPQHF
TRBV28	TRBJ2-5	CASNEGGQAQETQYF
TRBV28	TRBJ1-2	CASEEPSNYGYTF
TRBV2	TRBJ2-3	CASSENRGTDTQYF
TRBV5-1	TRBJ2-1	CASSEGPARGEQFF
TRBV7-9	TRBJ1-2	CASSTEGQGYTF
TRBV19	TRBJ2-4	CASRPRDLDIQYF
TRBV19	TRBJ1-4	CASSTPGITNEKLFF
TRBV6-6	TRBJ2-7	CASRETGRGSYEQYF
TRBV29-1	TRBJ2-7	CSHPRGQGYEQYF
TRBV20-1	TRBJ2-1	CSARISDEQFF
TRBV30	TRBJ1-3	CAWSVGGAGGNTIYF
TRBV19	TRBJ2-2	CASSIPRTNEDTGELFF
TRBV18	TRBJ2-3	CASSITSFEDTQYF
TRBV6-1	TRBJ1-1	CASRPPAGTEAFF
TRBV27	TRBJ2-7	CASSGGRFDEQYF
TRBV19	TRBJ2-5	CASLGHQETQYF
TRBV15	TRBJ1-2	CATSRVFGQGDNYGYTF
TRBV11-3	TRBJ2-7	CASSLTGVEQYF
TRBV6-5	TRBJ1-6	CASSSLQGAGNSPLHF
TRBV11-2	TRBJ2-5	CASSLDLGLAGGGETQYF
TRBV18	TRBJ2-2	CASSPAGGPITGELFF
TRBV7-6	TRBJ1-3	CASSHPFYLGAGNTIYF
TRBV19	TRBJ1-6	CASSISYSPLHF
TRBV5-1	TRBJ2-7	CASSGDGYEQYF
TRBV7-2	TRBJ2-1	CASSLTGTLSYNEQFF
TRBV5-1	TRBJ1-3	CASSLPGASSGNTIYF
TRBV6-5	TRBJ2-2	CASSYGTSDIGELFF
TRBV19	TRBJ2-1	CASSKGGMVEQFF
TRBV7-6	TRBJ2-1	CASSLGASNEQFF
TRBV6-5	TRBJ2-2	CASSYVRAAGELFF
TRBV30	TRBJ2-7	CAWSDGPFNEQYF
TRBV19	TRBJ1-2	CASSMSGAVGGYTF
TRBV2	TRBJ2-2	CASSRDRQRSGELFF
TRBV11-3	TRBJ2-1	CASSLEARHEQFF
TRBV19	TRBJ2-3	CASRTSGGDTQYF
TRBV5-1	TRBJ2-2	CASSETATNTGELFF
TRBV7-2	TRBJ1-1	CASSQAGQANTEAFF
TRBV10-1	TRBJ2-1	CASSPGTGDWWRQFF
TRBV5-6	TRBJ1-2	CASSLRANLAYGYTF
TRBV5-1	TRBJ2-2	CASSLVITGELFF
TRBV6-5	TRBJ2-7	CASSYVREGSYEQYF
TRBV30	TRBJ1-5	CAWGRGDLLYQPQHF
TRBV7-2	TRBJ2-5	CASSLQGRETQYF
TRBV7-9	TRBJ1-5	CASSLGGSSNQPQHF
TRBV5-1	TRBJ1-2	CASSSSGETNYGYTF
TRBV6-1	TRBJ2-1	CAGGLASPYEQFF
TRBV10-3	TRBJ2-7	CAISEFSSYEQYF
TRBV5-1	TRBJ1-2	CASSLSGLGKGYTF
TRBV6-1	TRBJ1-1	CASRGQGVTEAFF
TRBV6-1	TRBJ2-7	CASTSRGGSYEQYF
TRBV18	TRBJ2-1	CASFTGISNYNEQFF
TRBV2	TRBJ1-2	CASSINRGVDGYTF
TRBV28	TRBJ2-7	CASSGLDLSYEQYF
TRBV6-5	TRBJ2-5	CASSYSVGWQETQYF
TRBV11-2	TRBJ1-3	CASSFRQGGGNTIYF